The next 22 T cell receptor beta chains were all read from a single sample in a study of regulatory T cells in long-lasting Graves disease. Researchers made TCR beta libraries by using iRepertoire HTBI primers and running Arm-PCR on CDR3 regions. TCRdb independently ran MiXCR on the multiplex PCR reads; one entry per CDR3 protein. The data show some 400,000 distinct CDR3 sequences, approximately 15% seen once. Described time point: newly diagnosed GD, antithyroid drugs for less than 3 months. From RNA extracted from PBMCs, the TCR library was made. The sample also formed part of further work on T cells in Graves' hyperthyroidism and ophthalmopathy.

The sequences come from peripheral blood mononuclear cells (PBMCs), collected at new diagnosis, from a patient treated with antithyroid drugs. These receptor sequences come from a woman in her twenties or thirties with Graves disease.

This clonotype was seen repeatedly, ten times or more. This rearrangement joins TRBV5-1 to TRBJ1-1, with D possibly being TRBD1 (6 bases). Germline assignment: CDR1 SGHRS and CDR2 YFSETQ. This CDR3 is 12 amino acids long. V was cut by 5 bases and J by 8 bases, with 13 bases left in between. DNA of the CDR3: TGCGCCAGCAGAACACAGGGAGAGGAAGCTTTCTTT. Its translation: CASRTQGEEAFF.

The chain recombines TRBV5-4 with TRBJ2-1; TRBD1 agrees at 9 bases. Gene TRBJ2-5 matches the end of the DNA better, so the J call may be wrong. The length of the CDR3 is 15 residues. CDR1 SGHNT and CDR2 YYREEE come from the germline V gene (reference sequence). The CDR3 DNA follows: TGTGCCAGCAGCACCGGGACAGGGATGAGAGAGACCCAGTACTTC. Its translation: CASSTGTGMRETQYF.

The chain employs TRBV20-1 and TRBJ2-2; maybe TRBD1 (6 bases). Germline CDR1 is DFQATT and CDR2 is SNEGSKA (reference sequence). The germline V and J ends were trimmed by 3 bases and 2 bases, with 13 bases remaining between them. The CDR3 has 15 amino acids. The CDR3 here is CSASPGERNTGELFF. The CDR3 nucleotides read TGCAGTGCTAGCCCAGGGGAGAGAAACACCGGGGAGCTGTTTTTT.

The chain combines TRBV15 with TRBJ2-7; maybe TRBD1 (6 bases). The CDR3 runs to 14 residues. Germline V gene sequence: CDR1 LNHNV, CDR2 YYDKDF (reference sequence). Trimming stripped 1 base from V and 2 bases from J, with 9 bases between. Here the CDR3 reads CATSRAGATYEQYF. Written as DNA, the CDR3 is TGTGCCACCAGCAGAGCAGGGGCCACCTACGAGCAGTACTTC. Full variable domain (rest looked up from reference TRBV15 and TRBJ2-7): DAMVIQNPRYQVTQFGKPVTLSCSQTLNHNVMYWYQQKSSQAPKLLFHYYDKDFNNEADTPDNFQSRRPNTSFCFLDIRSPGLGDTAMYLCATSRAGATYEQYFGPGTRLTVT.

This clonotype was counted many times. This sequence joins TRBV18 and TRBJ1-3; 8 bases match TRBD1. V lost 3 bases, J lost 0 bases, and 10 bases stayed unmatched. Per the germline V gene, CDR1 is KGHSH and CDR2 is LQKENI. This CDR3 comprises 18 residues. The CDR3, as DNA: TGTGCCAGCTCACCGGGCCCGGGACAGGCGCCCTCTGGAAACACCATATATTTT. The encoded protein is CASSPGPGQAPSGNTIYF.

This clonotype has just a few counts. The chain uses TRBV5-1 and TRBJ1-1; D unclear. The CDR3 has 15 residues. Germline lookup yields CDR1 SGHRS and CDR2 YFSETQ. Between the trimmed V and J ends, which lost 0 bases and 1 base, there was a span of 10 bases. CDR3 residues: CASSLAGRENTEAFF. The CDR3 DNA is TGCGCCAGCAGCTTGGCCGGGAGGGAGAACACTGAAGCTTTCTTT.

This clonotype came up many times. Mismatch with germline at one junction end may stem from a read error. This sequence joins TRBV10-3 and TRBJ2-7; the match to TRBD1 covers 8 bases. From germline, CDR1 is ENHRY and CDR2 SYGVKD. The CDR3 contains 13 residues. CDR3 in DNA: TGTGCCATCGGTGACAGGGGCTCCTACGAGCAGTACTTC. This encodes CAIGDRGSYEQYF.

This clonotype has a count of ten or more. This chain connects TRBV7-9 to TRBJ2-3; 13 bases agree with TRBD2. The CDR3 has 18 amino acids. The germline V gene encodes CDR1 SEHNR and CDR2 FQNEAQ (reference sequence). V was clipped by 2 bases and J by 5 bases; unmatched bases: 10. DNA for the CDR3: TGTGCCAGCAGCTTATCCCAGACTAGCGGGAGGTTCGAAGATACGCAGTATTTT. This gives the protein CASSLSQTSGRFEDTQYF.

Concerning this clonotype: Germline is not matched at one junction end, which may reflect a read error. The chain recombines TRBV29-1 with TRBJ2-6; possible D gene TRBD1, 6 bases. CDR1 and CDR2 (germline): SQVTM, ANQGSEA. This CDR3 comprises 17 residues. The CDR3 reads CCVGDTFRTSGANVLTF. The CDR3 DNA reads TGCTGCGTAGGGGACACCTTCCGGACCTCTGGGGCCAACGTCCTGACTTTC.

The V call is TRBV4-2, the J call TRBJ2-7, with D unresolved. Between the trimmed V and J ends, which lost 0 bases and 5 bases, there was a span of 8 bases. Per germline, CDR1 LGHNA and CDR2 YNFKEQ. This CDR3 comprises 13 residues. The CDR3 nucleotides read TGTGCCAGCAGCCAAGACAGGTTTCACGAGCAGTACTTC. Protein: CASSQDRFHEQYF.

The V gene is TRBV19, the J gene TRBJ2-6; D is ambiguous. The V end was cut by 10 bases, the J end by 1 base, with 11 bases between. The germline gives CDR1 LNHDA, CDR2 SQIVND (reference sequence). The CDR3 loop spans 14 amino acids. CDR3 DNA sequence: TGTGCCACCAAACTTGGGTCTGGGGCCAACGTCCTGACTTTC. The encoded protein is CATKLGSGANVLTF.

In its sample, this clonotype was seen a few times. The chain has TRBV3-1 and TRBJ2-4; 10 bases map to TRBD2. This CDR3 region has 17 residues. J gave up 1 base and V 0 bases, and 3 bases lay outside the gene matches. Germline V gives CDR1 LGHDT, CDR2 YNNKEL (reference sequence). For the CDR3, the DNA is TGTGCCAGCAGCCAAGATCTAGCGGGAGCGGCCAAAAACATTCAGTACTTC. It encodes CASSQDLAGAAKNIQYF.

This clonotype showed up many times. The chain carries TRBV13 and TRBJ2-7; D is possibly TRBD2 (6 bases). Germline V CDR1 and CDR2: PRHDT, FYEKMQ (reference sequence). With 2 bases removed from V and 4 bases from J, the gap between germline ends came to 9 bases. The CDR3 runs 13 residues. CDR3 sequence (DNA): TGTGCCAGCAGCTTATGGGGGGAATACGAGCAGTACTTC. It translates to CASSLWGEYEQYF. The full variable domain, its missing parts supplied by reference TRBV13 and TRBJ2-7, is AAGVIQSPRHLIKEKRETATLKCYPIPRHDTVYWYQQGPGQDPQFLISFYEKMQSDKGSIPDRFSAQQFSDYHSELNMSSLELGDSALYFCASSLWGEYEQYFGPGTRLTVT.

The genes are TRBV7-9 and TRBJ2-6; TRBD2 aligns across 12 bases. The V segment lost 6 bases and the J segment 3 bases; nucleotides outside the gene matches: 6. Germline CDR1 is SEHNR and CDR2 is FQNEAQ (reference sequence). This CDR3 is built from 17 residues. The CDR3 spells CASRQTSGSDGANVLTF. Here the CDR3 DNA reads TGTGCCAGCAGACAGACTAGCGGGAGTGATGGGGCCAACGTCCTGACTTTC.

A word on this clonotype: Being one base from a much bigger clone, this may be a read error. The CDR3 DNA follows: TGCGCCAGCAGCTCCCCCGCGGGGAAGGGGGAGCAGTACTTC. Translating it yields CASSSPAGKGEQYF. This sequence joins TRBV5-1 and TRBJ2-7; perhaps TRBD2 as D (6 bases). CDR3 length: 14 residues. V was shortened by 3 bases and J by 7 bases, with 17 bases between the two germline ends. The germline gives CDR1 SGHRS, CDR2 YFSETQ.

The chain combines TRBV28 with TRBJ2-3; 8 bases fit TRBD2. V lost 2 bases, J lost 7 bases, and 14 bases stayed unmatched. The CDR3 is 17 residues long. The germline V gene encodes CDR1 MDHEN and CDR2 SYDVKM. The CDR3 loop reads CASSLDLSREVGNTQYF. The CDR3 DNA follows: TGTGCCAGCAGTTTAGACCTCTCGCGGGAGGTGGGGAATACGCAGTATTTT.

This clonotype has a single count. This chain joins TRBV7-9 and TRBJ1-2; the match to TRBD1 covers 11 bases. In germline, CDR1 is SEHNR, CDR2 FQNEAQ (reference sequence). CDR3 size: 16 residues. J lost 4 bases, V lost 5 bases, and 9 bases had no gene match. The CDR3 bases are TGTGCCAGCAGCCCCGGACAGGGGGCGCAAGTCTATGGCTACACCTTC. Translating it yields CASSPGQGAQVYGYTF. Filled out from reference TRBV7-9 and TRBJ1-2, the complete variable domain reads DTGVSQNPRHKITKRGQNVTFRCDPISEHNRLYWYRQTLGQGPEFLTYFQNEAQLEKSRLLSDRFSAERPKGSFSTLEIQRTEQGDSAMYLCASSPGQGAQVYGYTFGSGTRLTVV.

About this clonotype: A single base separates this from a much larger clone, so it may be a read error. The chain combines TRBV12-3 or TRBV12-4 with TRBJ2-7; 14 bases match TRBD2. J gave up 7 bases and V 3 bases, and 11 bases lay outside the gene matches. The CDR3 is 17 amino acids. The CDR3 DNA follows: TGTGCCAGCAGTTTTACAGGATCCGGGACTAGCGGGAGTGAGCAGTACTTC. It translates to CASSFTGSGTSGSEQYF.

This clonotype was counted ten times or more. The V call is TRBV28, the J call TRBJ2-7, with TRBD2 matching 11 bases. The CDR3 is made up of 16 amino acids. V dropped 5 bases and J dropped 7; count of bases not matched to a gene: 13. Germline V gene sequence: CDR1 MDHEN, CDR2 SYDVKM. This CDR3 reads CASSPGLAGLLDEQYF. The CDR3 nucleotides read TGTGCCAGCAGTCCCGGACTAGCGGGCCTTTTGGATGAGCAGTACTTC.

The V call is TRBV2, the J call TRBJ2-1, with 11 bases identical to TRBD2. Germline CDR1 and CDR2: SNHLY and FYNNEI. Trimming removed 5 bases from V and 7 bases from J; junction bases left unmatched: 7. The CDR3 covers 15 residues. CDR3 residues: CASSSSGTSGNEQFF. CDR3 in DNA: TGTGCCAGCAGTTCCTCCGGGACTAGCGGAAATGAGCAGTTCTTC.

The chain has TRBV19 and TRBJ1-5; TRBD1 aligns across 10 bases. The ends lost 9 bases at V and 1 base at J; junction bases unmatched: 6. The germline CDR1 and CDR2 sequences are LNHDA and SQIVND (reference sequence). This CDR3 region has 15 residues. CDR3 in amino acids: CASRKGQGSNQPQHF. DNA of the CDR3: TGTGCCAGCCGAAAGGGACAGGGGAGCAATCAGCCCCAGCATTTT.

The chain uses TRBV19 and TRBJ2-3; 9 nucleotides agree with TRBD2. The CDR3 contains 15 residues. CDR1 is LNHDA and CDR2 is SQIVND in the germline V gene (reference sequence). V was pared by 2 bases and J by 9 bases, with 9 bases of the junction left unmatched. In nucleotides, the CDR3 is TGTGCCAGTAGTATACGGGGGACTAGCCCTATCACGCAGTATTTT. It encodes CASSIRGTSPITQYF. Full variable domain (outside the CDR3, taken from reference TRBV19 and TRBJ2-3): DGGITQSPKYLFRKEGQNVTLSCEQNLNHDAMYWYRQDPGQGLRLIYYSQIVNDFQKGDIAEGYSVSREKKESFPLTVTSAQKNPTAFYLCASSIRGTSPITQYFGPGTRLTVL.